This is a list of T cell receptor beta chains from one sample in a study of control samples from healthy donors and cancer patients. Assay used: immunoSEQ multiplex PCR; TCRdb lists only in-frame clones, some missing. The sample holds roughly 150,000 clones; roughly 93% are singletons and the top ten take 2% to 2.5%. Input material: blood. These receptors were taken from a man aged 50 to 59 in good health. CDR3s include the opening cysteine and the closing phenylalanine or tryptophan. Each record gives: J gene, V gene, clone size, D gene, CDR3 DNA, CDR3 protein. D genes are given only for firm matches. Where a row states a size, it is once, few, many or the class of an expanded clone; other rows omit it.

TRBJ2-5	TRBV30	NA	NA	TGTGCCTGGAGGGACACGGGTCGTGAGACCCAGTACTTC	CAWRDTGRETQYF
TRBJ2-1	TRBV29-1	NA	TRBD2	TGCAGCGCGACTAGCGGGAGGGCAGGTGAGCAGTTCTTC	CSATSGRAGEQFF
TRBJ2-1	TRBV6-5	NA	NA	TGTGCCAGCCTCCTGGAAATGTTAAACAATGAGCAGTTCTTC	CASLLEMLNNEQFF
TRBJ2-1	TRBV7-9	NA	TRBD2	TGTGCCAGCAGCTTTTATTCGGGGGGGAACAATGAGCAGTTCTTC	CASSFYSGGNNEQFF
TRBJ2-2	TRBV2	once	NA	TGTGCCAGCAGCCCTTTTTCCTTAGGGGGGGGAACCGGGGAGCTGTTTTTT	CASSPFSLGGGTGELFF
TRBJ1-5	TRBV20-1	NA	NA	TGCAGTGCTATTGAGTCGGCGAATCAGCCCCAGCATTTT	CSAIESANQPQHF
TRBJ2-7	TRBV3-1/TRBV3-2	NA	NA	TGTGCCAGCAGCCAAACTCCGGGCCCCTACGAGCAGTACTTC	CASSQTPGPYEQYF
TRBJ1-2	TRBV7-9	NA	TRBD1	TGTGCCAGCAGCTCTCGACAGGGTCCTAACTATGGCTACACCTTC	CASSSRQGPNYGYTF
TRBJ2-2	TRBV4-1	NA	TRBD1	TGCGCCAGCAGCCAAGTGGGACAGGGGGCCGCCGGGGAGCTGTTTTTT	CASSQVGQGAAGELFF
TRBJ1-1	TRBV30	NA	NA	TGTGCCTTCGGAATTACAGGGATTGTTGAAGCTTTCTTT	CAFGITGIVEAFF
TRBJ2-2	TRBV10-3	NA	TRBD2	TGTGCCATCGTAGGACTAGCGGGGGACACCGGGGAGCTGTTTTTT	CAIVGLAGDTGELFF
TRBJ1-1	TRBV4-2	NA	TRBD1	TGTGCCAGCAGCCCCTCCGGGACAGGAAACACTGAAGCTTTCTTT	CASSPSGTGNTEAFF
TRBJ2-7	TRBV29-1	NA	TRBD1	TGCAGCGTTCGACAGGGGCCAGGCGAGCAGTACTTC	CSVRQGPGEQYF
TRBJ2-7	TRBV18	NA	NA	TGTGCCAGCTCACCACCGGTACTGACCTACGAGCAGTACTTC	CASSPPVLTYEQYF
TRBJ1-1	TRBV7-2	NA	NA	TGTGCCAGCAGCTTACAGGGATCGAACACTGAAGCTTTCTTT	CASSLQGSNTEAFF
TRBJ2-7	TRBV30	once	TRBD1	TGTGCCTGGAGTGGGGACAGGGGGTTCGAGCAGTACTTC	CAWSGDRGFEQYF
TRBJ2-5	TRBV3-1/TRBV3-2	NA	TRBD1	TGTGCCAGCAGCCAAGGAGGACAGGCGAACTTC	CASSQGGQANF
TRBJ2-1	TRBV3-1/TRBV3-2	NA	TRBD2	TGTGCCAGCAGCCAAGATGTGCGGGGAGCGGGAACCGAGCAGTTCTTC	CASSQDVRGAGTEQFF
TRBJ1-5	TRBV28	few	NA	TGTGCCAGCAGTTTCCTTTACGGGAAACCCAATAGCAATCAGCCCCAGCATTTT	CASSFLYGKPNSNQPQHF
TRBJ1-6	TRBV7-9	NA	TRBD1	TGTGCCAGCAGCCCCGGGACAGAGAATTCACCCCTCCACTTT	CASSPGTENSPLHF
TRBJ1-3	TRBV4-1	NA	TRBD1	TGCGCCAGCAGCCAAGTTGACAGGGGTTCTGGAAACACCATATATTTT	CASSQVDRGSGNTIYF
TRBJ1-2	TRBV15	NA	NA	TGTGCCACCAGCAGAGAGGGGAATTTAGACTATGGCTACACCTTC	CATSREGNLDYGYTF
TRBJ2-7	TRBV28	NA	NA	TGTGCCAGCAGCAGGAACCCCCGGAGGTCCTACGAGCAGTACTTC	CASSRNPRRSYEQYF
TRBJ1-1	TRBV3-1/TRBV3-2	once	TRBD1	TGTGCCAGCAGCCAAGCCCGGACAGGGGGCAAGTCTGAAGCTTTCTTT	CASSQARTGGKSEAFF
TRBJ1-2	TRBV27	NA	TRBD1	TGTGCCAGCAGAGAACGCGGGACAGTCTATGGCTACACCTTC	CASRERGTVYGYTF
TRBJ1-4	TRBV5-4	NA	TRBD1	TGTGCCAGCAGCTTACAGGGGGCTAATGAAAAACTGTTTTTT	CASSLQGANEKLFF
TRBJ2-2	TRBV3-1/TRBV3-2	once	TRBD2	TGTGCCAGCAGCCCCTTAGCGGGAGGCACCGGGGAGCTGTTTTTT	CASSPLAGGTGELFF
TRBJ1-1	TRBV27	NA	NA	TGTGCCAGCAGTTTATACGGGACGGAGTTTGAAGCTTTCTTT	CASSLYGTEFEAFF
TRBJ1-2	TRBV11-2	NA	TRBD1	TGTGCCAGCAGCTCACCCGGGACAGGGGACGTCAACTATGGCTACACCTTC	CASSSPGTGDVNYGYTF
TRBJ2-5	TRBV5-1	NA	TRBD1	TGCGCCAGCAGCTTGGGAGGGGGCGCGGAGACCCAGTACTTC	CASSLGGGAETQYF
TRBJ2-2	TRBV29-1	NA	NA	TGCAGCGCCCTACGGGGACCGAACACCGGGGAGCTGTTTTTT	CSALRGPNTGELFF
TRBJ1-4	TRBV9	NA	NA	TGTGCCAGCAGCGTGGGGGTCCCAGCAACTAATGAAAAACTGTTTTTT	CASSVGVPATNEKLFF
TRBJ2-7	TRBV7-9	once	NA	TGTGCCAGCAGCTCAGGGTTGGCAAACGAGCAGTACTTC	CASSSGLANEQYF
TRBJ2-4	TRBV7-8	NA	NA	TGTGCCAGCAGCTCCCCGGGGCTAGCCAAAAACATTCAGTACTTC	CASSSPGLAKNIQYF
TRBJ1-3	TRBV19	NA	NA	TGTGCCAGTAGTGGGGCAGCTGGAAACACCATATATTTT	CASSGAAGNTIYF
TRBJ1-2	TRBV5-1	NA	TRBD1	TGCGCCAGCAGCTTGGACAGGGGATCGCGAAATGGCTACACCTTC	CASSLDRGSRNGYTF
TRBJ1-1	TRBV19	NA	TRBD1	TGTGCCAGTAGTGACCGACAGGGCAACACTGAAGCTTTCTTT	CASSDRQGNTEAFF
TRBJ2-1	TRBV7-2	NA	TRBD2	TGTGCCAGCAGCCAGGGGTCTACTAGCGGTCCCTACAATGAGCAGTTCTTC	CASSQGSTSGPYNEQFF
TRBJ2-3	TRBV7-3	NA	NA	TGTGCCAGCAGCTTAACGGACGGGATAACAGATACGCAGTATTTT	CASSLTDGITDTQYF
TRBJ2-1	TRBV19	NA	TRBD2	TGTGCCAGTAGTAATCTAGCGGGAGTCAGTAATGAGCAGTTCTTC	CASSNLAGVSNEQFF
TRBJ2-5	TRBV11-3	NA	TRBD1	TGTGCCAGCAGCCTTGGCACAGGGGGCTGGGAGACCCAGTACTTC	CASSLGTGGWETQYF
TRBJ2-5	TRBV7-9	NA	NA	TGTGCCAGCAGCTTAGGGGGCGGGCAAGAGACCCAGTACTTC	CASSLGGGQETQYF
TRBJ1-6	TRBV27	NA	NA	TGTGCCAGCAGAGACAGCTATAATTCACCCCTCCACTTT	CASRDSYNSPLHF
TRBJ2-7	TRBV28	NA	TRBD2	TGTGCCAGCAGTCCCCAGGAGCGGGAGATCTACGAGCAGTACTTC	CASSPQEREIYEQYF
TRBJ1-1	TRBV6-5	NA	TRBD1	TGTGCCAGCAGCTCGGGACAGGGAATGGGTACTGAAGCTTTCTTT	CASSSGQGMGTEAFF
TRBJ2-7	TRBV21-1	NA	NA	TGTGCCAGCAGCAAAACTCGGACAGGGATCTACGAGCAGTACTTC	CASSKTRTGIYEQYF
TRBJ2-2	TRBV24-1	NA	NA	TGTGCCACCAGTGATCCAACGGGGAACAAAAACACCGGGGAGCTGTTTTTT	CATSDPTGNKNTGELFF
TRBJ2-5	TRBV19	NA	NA	TGTGCCAGTAGTATAACCCTATGGGGCAGGGATCAACGTGAGACCCAGTACTTC	CASSITLWGRDQRETQYF
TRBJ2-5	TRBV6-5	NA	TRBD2	TGTGCCAGCAGCCCCGGACTAGCGGGAATAAAGACCCAGTACTTC	CASSPGLAGIKTQYF
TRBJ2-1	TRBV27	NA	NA	TGTGCCAGCAGTTTAAAGGCGGGATTATACAATGAGCAGTTCTTC	CASSLKAGLYNEQFF
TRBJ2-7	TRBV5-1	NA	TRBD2	TGCGCCAGCAGCTTAGGAAGCGGGGGATACTACGAGCAGTACTTC	CASSLGSGGYYEQYF
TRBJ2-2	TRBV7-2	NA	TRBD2	TGTGCCAGCAGCGAAACTAGCGGGAGCCCCCCCGGGGAGCTGTTTTTT	CASSETSGSPPGELFF
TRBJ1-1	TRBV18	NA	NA	TGTGCCAGCTCCCACACGGACGGGAACACTGAAGCTTTCTTT	CASSHTDGNTEAFF
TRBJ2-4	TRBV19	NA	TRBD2	TGTGCCATAAGTATGGGGACTAGTGGTATTCAGTACTTC	CAISMGTSGIQYF
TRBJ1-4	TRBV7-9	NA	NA	TGTGCCAGCAGCCAACGGACGGGAGGGAATGAAAAACTGTTTTTT	CASSQRTGGNEKLFF
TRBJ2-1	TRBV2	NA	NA	TGTGCCAGCACCCGAGGACTCTCAAGCTCCTACAATGAGCAGTTCTTC	CASTRGLSSSYNEQFF
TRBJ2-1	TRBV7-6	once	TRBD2	TGTGCCAGCAGCCCATCCCGGGTTAGCGGGATGAATGAGCAGTTCTTC	CASSPSRVSGMNEQFF